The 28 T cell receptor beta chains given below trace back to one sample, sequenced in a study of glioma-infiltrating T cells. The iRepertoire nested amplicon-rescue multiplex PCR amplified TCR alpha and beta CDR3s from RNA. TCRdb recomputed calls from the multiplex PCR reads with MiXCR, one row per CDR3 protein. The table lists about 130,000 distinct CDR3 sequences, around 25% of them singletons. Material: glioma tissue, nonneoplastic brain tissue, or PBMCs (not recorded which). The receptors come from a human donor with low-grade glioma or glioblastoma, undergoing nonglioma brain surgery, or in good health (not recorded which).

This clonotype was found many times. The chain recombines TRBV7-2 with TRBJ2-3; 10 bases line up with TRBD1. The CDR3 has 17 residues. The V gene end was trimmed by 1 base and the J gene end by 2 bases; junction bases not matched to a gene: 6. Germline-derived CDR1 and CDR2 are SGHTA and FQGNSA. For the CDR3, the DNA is TGTGCCAGCAGCTTAGTGGGGACAGGGGCCTACACAGATACGCAGTATTTT. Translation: CASSLVGTGAYTDTQYF. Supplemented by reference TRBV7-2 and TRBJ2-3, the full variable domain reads GAGVSQSPSNKVTEKGKDVELRCDPISGHTALYWYRQSLGQGLEFLIYFQGNSAPDKSGLPSDRFSAERTGGSVSTLTIQRTQQEDSAVYLCASSLVGTGAYTDTQYFGPGTRLTVL.

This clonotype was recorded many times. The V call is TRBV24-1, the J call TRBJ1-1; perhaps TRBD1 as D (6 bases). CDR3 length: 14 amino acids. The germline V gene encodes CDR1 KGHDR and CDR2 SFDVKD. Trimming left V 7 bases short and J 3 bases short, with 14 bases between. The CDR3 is CATRTQGRDTEAFF. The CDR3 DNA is TGTGCCACCAGAACCCAGGGGAGGGACACTGAAGCTTTCTTT.

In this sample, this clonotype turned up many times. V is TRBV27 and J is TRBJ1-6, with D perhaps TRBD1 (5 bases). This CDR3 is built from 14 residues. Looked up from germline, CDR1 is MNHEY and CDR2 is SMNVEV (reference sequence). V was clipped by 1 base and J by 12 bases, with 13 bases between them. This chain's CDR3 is CASSLYPGLEPLHF. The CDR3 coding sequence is TGTGCCAGCAGTTTATACCCAGGGCTCGAACCCCTCCACTTT.

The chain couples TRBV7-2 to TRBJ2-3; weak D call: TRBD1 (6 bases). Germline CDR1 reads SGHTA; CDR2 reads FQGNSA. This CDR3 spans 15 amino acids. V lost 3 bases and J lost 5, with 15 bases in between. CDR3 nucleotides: TGTGCCAGCAGCTTTGTAGGGGGAAGAATAGATACGCAGTATTTT. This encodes CASSFVGGRIDTQYF.

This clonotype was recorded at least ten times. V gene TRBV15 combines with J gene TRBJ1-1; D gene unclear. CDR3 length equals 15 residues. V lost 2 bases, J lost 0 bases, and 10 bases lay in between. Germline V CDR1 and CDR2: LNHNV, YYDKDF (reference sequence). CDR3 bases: TGTGCCACCAGCAGATCAATAGCAATGAACACTGAAGCTTTCTTT. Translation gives CATSRSIAMNTEAFF.

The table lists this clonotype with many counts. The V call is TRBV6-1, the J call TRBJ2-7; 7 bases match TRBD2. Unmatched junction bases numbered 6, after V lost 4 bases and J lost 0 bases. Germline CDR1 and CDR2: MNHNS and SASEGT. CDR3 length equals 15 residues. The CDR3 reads CASSVERGSSYEQYV. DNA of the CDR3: TGTGCCAGCAGTGTGGAGCGGGGAAGCTCCTACGAGCAGTACGTC.

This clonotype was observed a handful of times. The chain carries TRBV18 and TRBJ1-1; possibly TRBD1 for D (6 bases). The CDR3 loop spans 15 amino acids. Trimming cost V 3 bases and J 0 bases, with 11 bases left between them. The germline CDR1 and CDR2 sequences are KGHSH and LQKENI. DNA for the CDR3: TGTGCCAGCTCACCCCAGGACAGCATGAACACTGAAGCTTTCTTT. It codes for CASSPQDSMNTEAFF.

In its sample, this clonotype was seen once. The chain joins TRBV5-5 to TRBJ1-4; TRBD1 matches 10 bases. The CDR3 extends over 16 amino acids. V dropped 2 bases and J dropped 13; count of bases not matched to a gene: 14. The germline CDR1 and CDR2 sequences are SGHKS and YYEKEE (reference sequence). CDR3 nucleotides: TGTGCCAGCAGCTTATCTTGGACAGGGGGATTTGAGCCACTGTTTTTT. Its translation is CASSLSWTGGFEPLFF.

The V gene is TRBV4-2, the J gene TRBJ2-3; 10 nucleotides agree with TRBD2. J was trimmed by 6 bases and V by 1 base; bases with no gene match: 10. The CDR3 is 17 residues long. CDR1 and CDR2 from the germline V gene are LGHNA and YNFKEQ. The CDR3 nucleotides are TGTGCCAGCAGCCAAGCCCCCAGCGGGGGGGGCCTCGATACGCAGTATTTT. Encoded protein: CASSQAPSGGGLDTQYF.

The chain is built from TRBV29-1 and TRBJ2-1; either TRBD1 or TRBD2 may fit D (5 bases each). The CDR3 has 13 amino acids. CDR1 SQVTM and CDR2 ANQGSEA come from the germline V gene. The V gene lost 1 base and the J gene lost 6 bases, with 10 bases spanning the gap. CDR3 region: CSVEAGRINEQFF. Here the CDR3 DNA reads TGCAGCGTTGAAGCGGGACGGATCAATGAGCAGTTCTTC.

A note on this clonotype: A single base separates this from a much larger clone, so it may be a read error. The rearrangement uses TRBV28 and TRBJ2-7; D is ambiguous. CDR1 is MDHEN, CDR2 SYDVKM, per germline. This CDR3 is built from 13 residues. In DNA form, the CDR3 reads TGTGCCAGCAGTTTACCGAACTCCCACGAGCAGTACGTC. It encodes CASSLPNSHEQYV.

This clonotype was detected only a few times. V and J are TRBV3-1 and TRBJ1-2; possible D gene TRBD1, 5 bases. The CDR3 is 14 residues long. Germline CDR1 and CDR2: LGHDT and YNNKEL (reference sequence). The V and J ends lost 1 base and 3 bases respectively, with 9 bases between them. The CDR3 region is CASSQGATDYGYTF. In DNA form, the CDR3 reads TGTGCCAGCAGCCAAGGGGCGACAGACTATGGCTACACCTTC.

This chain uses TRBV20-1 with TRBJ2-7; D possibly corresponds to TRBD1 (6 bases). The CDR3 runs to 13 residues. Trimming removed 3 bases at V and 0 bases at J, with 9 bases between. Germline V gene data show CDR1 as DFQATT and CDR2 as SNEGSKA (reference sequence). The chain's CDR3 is CSASGDNSYEQYV. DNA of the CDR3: TGCAGTGCTAGTGGGGACAACTCCTACGAGCAGTACGTC.

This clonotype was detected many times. The CDR3 coding sequence is TGTGCCAGCAGTGGGTGGAGACCGGGGGATGAAAAACTGTTTTTT. Encoded protein: CASSGWRPGDEKLFF. The chain recombines TRBV27 with TRBJ1-4, with D possibly being TRBD1 (5 bases). Germline CDR1 and CDR2: MNHEY and SMNVEV (reference sequence). Trimming cost V 5 bases and J 6 bases, with 16 bases left between them. The CDR3 sequence is 15 residues long.

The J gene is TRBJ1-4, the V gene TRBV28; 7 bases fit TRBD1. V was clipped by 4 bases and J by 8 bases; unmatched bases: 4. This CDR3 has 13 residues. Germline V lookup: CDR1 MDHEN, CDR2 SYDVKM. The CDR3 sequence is CASSSGGDEKLFF. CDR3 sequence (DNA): TGTGCCAGCAGTTCAGGGGGGGACGAAAAACTGTTTTTT.

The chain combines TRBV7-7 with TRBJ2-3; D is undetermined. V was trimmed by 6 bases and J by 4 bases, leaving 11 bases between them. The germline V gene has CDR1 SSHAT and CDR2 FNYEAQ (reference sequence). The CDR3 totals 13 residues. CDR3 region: CASRHNKPDTQYF. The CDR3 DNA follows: TGTGCCAGCAGGCACAATAAACCAGATACGCAGTATTTT.

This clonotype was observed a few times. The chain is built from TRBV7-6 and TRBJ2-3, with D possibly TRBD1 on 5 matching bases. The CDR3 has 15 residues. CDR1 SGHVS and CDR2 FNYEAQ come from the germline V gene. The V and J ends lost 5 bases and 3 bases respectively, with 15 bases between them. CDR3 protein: CASSVRRDGTDTQYF. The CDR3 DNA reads TGTGCCAGCAGCGTGCGCAGGGATGGTACAGATACGCAGTATTTT.

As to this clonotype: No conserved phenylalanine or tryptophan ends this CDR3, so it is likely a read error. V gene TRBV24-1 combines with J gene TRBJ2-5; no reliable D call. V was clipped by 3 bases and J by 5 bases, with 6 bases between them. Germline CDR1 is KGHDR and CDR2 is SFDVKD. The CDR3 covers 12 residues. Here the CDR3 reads CATSDPLETQYS. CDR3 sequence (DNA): TGTGCCACCAGTGATCCCTTGGAGACCCAGTACTCC.

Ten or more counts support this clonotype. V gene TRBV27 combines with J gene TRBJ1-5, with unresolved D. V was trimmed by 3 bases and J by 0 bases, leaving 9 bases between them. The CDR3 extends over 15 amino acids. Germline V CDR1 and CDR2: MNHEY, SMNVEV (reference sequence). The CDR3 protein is CASSLYSFSNQPQHF. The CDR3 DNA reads TGTGCCAGCAGTTTGTACTCGTTTAGCAATCAGCCCCAGCATTTT.

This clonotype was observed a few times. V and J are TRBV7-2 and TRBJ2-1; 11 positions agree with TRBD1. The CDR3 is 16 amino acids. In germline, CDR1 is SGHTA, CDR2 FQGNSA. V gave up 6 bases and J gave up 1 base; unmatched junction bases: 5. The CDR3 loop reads CASRGQGATSYNEQFF. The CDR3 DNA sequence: TGTGCCAGCAGAGGACAGGGGGCCACATCCTACAATGAGCAGTTCTTC.

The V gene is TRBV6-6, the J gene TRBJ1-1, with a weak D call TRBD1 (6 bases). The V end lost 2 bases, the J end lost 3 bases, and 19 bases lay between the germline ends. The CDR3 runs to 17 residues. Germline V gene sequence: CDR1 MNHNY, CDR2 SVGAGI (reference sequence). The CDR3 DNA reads TGTGCCAGCAGTTACGTGGGAATTAGGACAGTCGACACTGAAGCTTTCTTT. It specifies CASSYVGIRTVDTEAFF.

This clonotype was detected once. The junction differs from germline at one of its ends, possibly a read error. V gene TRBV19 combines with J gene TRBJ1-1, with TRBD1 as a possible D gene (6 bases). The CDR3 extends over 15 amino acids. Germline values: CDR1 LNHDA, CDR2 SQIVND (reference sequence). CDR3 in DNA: TGTGCCGGTAGTACGCCGGGGGCTGGGAACACTGAAGCTTTCTTT. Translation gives CAGSTPGAGNTEAFF.

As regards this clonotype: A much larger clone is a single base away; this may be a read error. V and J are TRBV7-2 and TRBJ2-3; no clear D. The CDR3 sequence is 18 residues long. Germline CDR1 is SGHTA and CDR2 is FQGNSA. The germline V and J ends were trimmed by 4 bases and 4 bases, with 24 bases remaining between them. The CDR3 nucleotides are TGTGCCAGCAGCTGGAGAGGTTTGGATGGTGCCCCGGCAGATACGCAGTATTTT. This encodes CASSWRGLDGAPADTQYF. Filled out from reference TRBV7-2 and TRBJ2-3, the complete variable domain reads GAGVSQSPSNKVTEKGKDVELRCDPISGHTALYWYRQSLGQGLEFLIYFQGNSAPDKSGLPSDRFSAERTGGSVSTLTIQRTQQEDSAVYLCASSWRGLDGAPADTQYFGPGTRLTVL.

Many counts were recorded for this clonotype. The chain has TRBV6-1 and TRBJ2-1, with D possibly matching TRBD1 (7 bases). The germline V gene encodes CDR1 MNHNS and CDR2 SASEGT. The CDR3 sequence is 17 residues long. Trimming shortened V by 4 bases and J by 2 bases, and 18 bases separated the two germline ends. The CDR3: CASSAGGGRGPYNEQFF. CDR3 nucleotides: TGTGCCAGCAGTGCAGGGGGAGGCAGGGGACCCTACAATGAGCAGTTCTTC.

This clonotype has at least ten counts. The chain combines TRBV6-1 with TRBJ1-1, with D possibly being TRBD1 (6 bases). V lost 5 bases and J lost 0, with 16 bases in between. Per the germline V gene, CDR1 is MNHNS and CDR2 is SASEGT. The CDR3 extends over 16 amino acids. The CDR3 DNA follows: TGTGCCAGCAGTCACCAACAGGGAAGGATGAACACTGAAGCTTTCTTT. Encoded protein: CASSHQQGRMNTEAFF.

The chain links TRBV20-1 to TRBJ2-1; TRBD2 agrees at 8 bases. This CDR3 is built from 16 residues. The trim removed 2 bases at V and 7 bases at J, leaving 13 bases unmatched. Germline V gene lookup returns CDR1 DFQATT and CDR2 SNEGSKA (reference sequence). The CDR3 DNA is TGCAGTGCTAGACACTACCGGGGGGGCGGGGTGAATGAGCAGTTCTTC. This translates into CSARHYRGGGVNEQFF.

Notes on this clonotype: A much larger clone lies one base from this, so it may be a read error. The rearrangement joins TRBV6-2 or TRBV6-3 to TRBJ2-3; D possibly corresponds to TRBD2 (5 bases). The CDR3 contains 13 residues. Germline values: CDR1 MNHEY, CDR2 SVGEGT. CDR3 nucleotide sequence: TGTGCCAGCAGATCCTCTAGCACAAATACGCAGTATTTT. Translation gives CASRSSSTNTQYF.

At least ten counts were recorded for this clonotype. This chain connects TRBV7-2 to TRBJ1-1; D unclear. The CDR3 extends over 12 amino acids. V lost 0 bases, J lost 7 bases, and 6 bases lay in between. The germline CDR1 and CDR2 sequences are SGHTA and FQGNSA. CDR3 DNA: TGTGCCAGCAGCTTAGCAGGGATTGAAGCTTTCTTT. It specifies CASSLAGIEAFF.